The rows below give T cell receptor beta chains drawn from one sample of a study of T cell changes during pregnancy in multiple sclerosis. Some clones are missing from TCRdb's copy, which holds only in-frame ones; the method was immunoSEQ multiplex PCR. The sample lists around 57,000 clones; approximately 90% were seen once. The material was peripheral blood, obtained in the first trimester of pregnancy. The receptors here all came from a female donor in good health, enrolled as a control in a pregnancy study. Each CDR3 is given with its conserved first and last residue. Fields, in order: D gene, J gene, V gene, CDR3 protein. The D gene is left open where the match is weak.

d_call: TRBD1
j_call: TRBJ2-7
v_call: TRBV13
cdr3_aa: CASSTSKQNRGDEQYF

d_call: TRBD2
j_call: TRBJ2-7
v_call: TRBV2
cdr3_aa: CASSTVLSGGPHEQYF

d_call: TRBD1
j_call: TRBJ2-7
v_call: TRBV5-5
cdr3_aa: CASSLESQGASYEQYF

d_call: .
j_call: TRBJ1-2
v_call: TRBV28
cdr3_aa: CASSFLRVGANYGYTF

d_call: .
j_call: TRBJ1-4
v_call: TRBV6-1
cdr3_aa: CASSALGGRDEKLFF

d_call: TRBD1
j_call: TRBJ2-5
v_call: TRBV6-5
cdr3_aa: CASSYTGGRVETQYF

d_call: .
j_call: TRBJ2-5
v_call: TRBV7-3
cdr3_aa: CASSFNYQETQYF

d_call: .
j_call: TRBJ2-7
v_call: TRBV5-4
cdr3_aa: CASSKAGSYEQYF

d_call: .
j_call: .
v_call: TRBV30
cdr3_aa: CAWSVQGKGLYEQYF

d_call: .
j_call: TRBJ1-2
v_call: TRBV7-9
cdr3_aa: CASSSVGRLKYGYTF

d_call: TRBD1
j_call: TRBJ2-1
v_call: TRBV2
cdr3_aa: CASSQDRGPYNEQFF

d_call: TRBD1
j_call: TRBJ1-2
v_call: TRBV27
cdr3_aa: CASTRQGDSLGDYGYTF

d_call: TRBD1
j_call: TRBJ1-1
v_call: TRBV30
cdr3_aa: CASTRQGFSFF

d_call: .
j_call: TRBJ1-2
v_call: TRBV5-6
cdr3_aa: CASSFDRDYGYTF

d_call: TRBD1
j_call: TRBJ2-7
v_call: TRBV13
cdr3_aa: CASSERQGTYEQYF

d_call: .
j_call: TRBJ2-7
v_call: TRBV5-1
cdr3_aa: CASSLDDTPYEQYF

d_call: .
j_call: TRBJ1-5
v_call: TRBV19
cdr3_aa: CASSIDQAAGNQPQHF

d_call: .
j_call: TRBJ1-1
v_call: TRBV9
cdr3_aa: CASSVAVDTEAFF

d_call: TRBD2
j_call: TRBJ2-3
v_call: TRBV7-6
cdr3_aa: CASSLAGLTDTQYF

d_call: TRBD1
j_call: TRBJ2-7
v_call: TRBV6-6
cdr3_aa: CASSYPDRGDEQYF

d_call: TRBD1
j_call: TRBJ1-2
v_call: TRBV11-2
cdr3_aa: CASSLTAGTGGSYGYTF

d_call: TRBD1
j_call: TRBJ2-3
v_call: TRBV30
cdr3_aa: CAWSTGRTGGLTDTQYF

d_call: .
j_call: TRBJ1-4
v_call: TRBV5-1
cdr3_aa: CASSSGGTNEKLFF

d_call: TRBD2
j_call: TRBJ2-5
v_call: TRBV15
cdr3_aa: CATSRLWDPSGETQYF

d_call: TRBD1
j_call: TRBJ1-2
v_call: TRBV13
cdr3_aa: CASSQRGGTGLYGYTF

d_call: .
j_call: TRBJ2-6
v_call: TRBV19
cdr3_aa: CASSMRAPSPGANVLTF

d_call: TRBD1
j_call: TRBJ2-5
v_call: TRBV30
cdr3_aa: CAWSVGTGGEETQYF

d_call: .
j_call: TRBJ2-7
v_call: TRBV9
cdr3_aa: CASSAIGNEQYF

d_call: .
j_call: TRBJ1-5
v_call: TRBV7-2
cdr3_aa: CASSLEGDRQPQHF

d_call: TRBD2
j_call: TRBJ2-3
v_call: TRBV7-2
cdr3_aa: CASSSSGTDTQYF

d_call: .
j_call: TRBJ1-1
v_call: TRBV6-5
cdr3_aa: CASSYLPGGTEAFF

d_call: TRBD2
j_call: TRBJ2-2
v_call: TRBV7-9
cdr3_aa: CASSLPSGGTGELFF

d_call: .
j_call: TRBJ1-3
v_call: TRBV18
cdr3_aa: CASSPAAQGNRNTIYF

d_call: TRBD2
j_call: TRBJ2-1
v_call: TRBV27
cdr3_aa: CASTVSSGSNEQFF

d_call: .
j_call: TRBJ1-5
v_call: TRBV27
cdr3_aa: CASSFGNQPQHF

d_call: TRBD1
j_call: TRBJ2-2
v_call: TRBV5-5
cdr3_aa: CASSPETDRATGELFF

d_call: .
j_call: TRBJ1-6
v_call: TRBV27
cdr3_aa: CASSPSRVFNSPLHF

d_call: TRBD1
j_call: TRBJ1-5
v_call: TRBV11-3
cdr3_aa: CASSLDLGTGGLVQPQHF

d_call: .
j_call: TRBJ1-1
v_call: TRBV6-5
cdr3_aa: CASSYYVGTRTEAFF

d_call: .
j_call: TRBJ1-1
v_call: TRBV9
cdr3_aa: CASSSPGYPEAFF

d_call: .
j_call: TRBJ1-1
v_call: TRBV7-9
cdr3_aa: CASSSPQGEAFF

d_call: .
j_call: TRBJ2-1
v_call: TRBV6-5
cdr3_aa: CASSYSGSGQYNEQFF

d_call: TRBD2
j_call: TRBJ2-1
v_call: TRBV4-3
cdr3_aa: CASSPGGGAYNEQFF

d_call: TRBD1
j_call: TRBJ1-5
v_call: TRBV2
cdr3_aa: CASKRDSQYQPQHF

d_call: .
j_call: TRBJ1-2
v_call: TRBV5-6
cdr3_aa: CASKDRAEGYTF

d_call: TRBD2
j_call: TRBJ2-5
v_call: TRBV4-2
cdr3_aa: CASSQGLAGGGETQYF

d_call: .
j_call: TRBJ1-3
v_call: TRBV5-1
cdr3_aa: CASSSEGNTIYF

d_call: TRBD2
j_call: TRBJ2-4
v_call: TRBV9
cdr3_aa: CASSVTPLAGGGNIQYF

d_call: TRBD2
j_call: TRBJ2-3
v_call: TRBV13
cdr3_aa: CASSRTGGGTDTQYF